One T cell receptor (beta chain) is described in this entry. The data were obtained in a study of blood T cell repertoires in COVID-19. About the research overall: Sites across the United States, Italy and Spain contributed samples from acute and convalescent COVID-19. PBMCs, B-cell-depleted T cells, or T cells were the source of the cDNA or gDNA that made up the material.

The assay was immunoSEQ multiplex PCR, and TCRdb's table has in-frame clones only and misses some. The table includes approximately 280,000 clones, 80% to 90% detected once. Sequenced input: peripheral blood. This clonotype was obtained from a woman between 65 and 79 years old with acute or convalescent COVID-19.

In DNA, the CDR3 is TGTGCCTGGAGTGTAGGTCAGGGAGGCGAGCAGTACTTC. It translates to CAWSVGQGGEQYF. The chain is built from TRBV30 and TRBJ2-7; a weak D match, TRBD2 (6 bases). V gave up 0 bases and J gave up 6 bases, with 12 bases separating them. Germline V gives CDR1 GTSNPN, CDR2 SVGIG (reference sequence). The CDR3 is 13 residues long.